Below, 17 T cell receptor beta chains from the same sample are listed, as sequenced in a study of PD-L1 blockade in urothelial cancer. Time point defined: peripheral blood 6 weeks after treatment start. Libraries were prepared by immunoSEQ multiplex PCR; TCRdb keeps only in-frame clonotypes and omits some of them. The repertoire holds 35,000 to 40,000 clones, with approximately 86% as singletons. The input for sequencing was PBMCs, taken around atezolizumab (anti-PD-L1) treatment. The receptors were gathered from a man in his sixties with urothelial cancer.

This clone was counted a few times. This chain connects TRBV5-5 to TRBJ1-1, with D possibly being TRBD1 (5 bases). The length of the CDR3 is 13 residues. CDR1 is SGHKS, CDR2 YYEKEE, per germline (reference sequence). With 3 bases removed from V and 1 base from J, the gap between germline ends came to 7 bases. CDR3 protein: CASSWGRNTEAFF. The CDR3 nucleotides are TGTGCCAGCAGCTGGGGCCGGAACACTGAAGCTTTCTTT.

The chain links TRBV4-1 to TRBJ2-7; 7 bases map to TRBD2. This CDR3 has 14 residues. Germline CDR1 is MGHRA and CDR2 is YSYEKL. V was pared by 2 bases and J by 2 bases, with 3 bases of the junction left unmatched. The CDR3 sequence is CASSQRGGAYEQYF. CDR3 bases: TGCGCCAGCAGCCAACGGGGAGGGGCCTACGAGCAGTACTTC.

This rearrangement joins TRBV6-5 to TRBJ1-6; possible D gene TRBD1, 5 bases. V was trimmed by 2 bases and J by 10 bases, leaving 12 bases between them. The germline gives CDR1 MNHEY, CDR2 SVGAGI. There are 14 residues in the CDR3. CDR3 in amino acids: CASSYQGLGSPLHF. In DNA, the CDR3 is TGTGCCAGCAGTTACCAGGGCTTAGGGTCACCCCTCCACTTT.

The rearrangement links TRBV7-8 to TRBJ2-7; D remains unclear. The CDR3 is made up of 14 amino acids. The germline V gene encodes CDR1 SGHVS and CDR2 FQNEAQ. V shed 5 bases and J shed 2 bases, with 13 bases lying between them. CDR3 sequence (DNA): TGTGCCAGCAGCCCTCTCGGGTCGCCCTACGAGCAGTACTTC. It is translated as CASSPLGSPYEQYF.

The chain couples TRBV28 to TRBJ1-6; 8 nucleotides line up with TRBD1. The CDR3 runs 16 residues. Germline-derived CDR1 and CDR2 are MDHEN and SYDVKM. V was clipped by 8 bases and J by 6 bases; unmatched bases: 12. The DNA for the CDR3 is TGTGCCAGCTGCAGGACAGGGCATTTTTCTAATTCACCCCTCCACTTT. Amino acids: CASCRTGHFSNSPLHF.

This sequence joins TRBV7-3 and TRBJ2-5, with D possibly TRBD2 on 5 matching bases. Trimming took off 3 bases at V and 2 bases at J, with 13 bases between the two ends. The CDR3 consists of 15 residues. Germline V gene lookup returns CDR1 SGHTA and CDR2 FQGTGA. The CDR3 here is CASSFLGLPQETQYF. CDR3 nucleotide sequence: TGTGCCAGCAGCTTCCTCGGACTTCCACAAGAGACCCAGTACTTC.

V is TRBV19 and J is TRBJ2-2, with 14 bases that match TRBD2. The CDR3 loop spans 18 amino acids. V dropped 2 bases and J dropped 2; count of bases not matched to a gene: 4. The V gene's germline CDR1 is LNHDA and CDR2 SQIVND (reference sequence). CDR3 sequence reads: CASSIRLAGGPNTGELFF. The CDR3 nucleotides read TGTGCCAGTAGTATAAGACTAGCGGGGGGGCCTAACACCGGGGAGCTGTTTTTT.

The chain is built from TRBV5-1 and TRBJ2-2; TRBD2 might be the D (5 bases). Germline V gene lookup returns CDR1 SGHRS and CDR2 YFSETQ. V was trimmed by 4 bases and J by 7 bases, leaving 17 bases between them. This CDR3 spans 15 amino acids. Written as DNA, the CDR3 is TGCGCCAGCAGCGTGTACGCCCGGGGTAGCGGGGAGCTGTTTTTT. Translating gives CASSVYARGSGELFF. The full variable domain, its missing parts supplied by reference TRBV5-1 and TRBJ2-2, is KAGVTQTPRYLIKTRGQQVTLSCSPISGHRSVSWYQQTPGQGLQFLFEYFSETQRNKGNFPGRFSGRQFSNSRSEMNVSTLELGDSALYLCASSVYARGSGELFFGEGSRLTVL.

The chain combines TRBV5-1 with TRBJ1-2, with a possible D match to TRBD1 (6 bases). The V gene's germline CDR1 is SGHRS and CDR2 YFSETQ. This CDR3 is 14 amino acids long. V dropped 0 bases and J dropped 4 bases, with 10 bases sitting between them. The DNA of the CDR3 is TGCGCCAGCAGCTTGGGGTGGGACACCTATGGCTACACCTTC. Protein product: CASSLGWDTYGYTF.

The chain is built from TRBV6-5 and TRBJ2-7; D perhaps matches TRBD1 (7 bases). Germline-derived CDR1 and CDR2 are MNHEY and SVGAGI. V was shortened by 0 bases and J by 5 bases, with 14 bases between the two germline ends. This CDR3 is built from 15 residues. DNA for the CDR3: TGTGCCAGCAGTTACTCGCAATCAGGGGGGCACGAGCAGTACTTC. It yields the protein CASSYSQSGGHEQYF.

V gene TRBV19 combines with J gene TRBJ2-2, with 7 bases matching TRBD1. The ends lost 7 bases at V and 0 bases at J; junction bases unmatched: 5. This CDR3 spans 15 amino acids. In germline, CDR1 is LNHDA, CDR2 SQIVND (reference sequence). CDR3 sequence: CASKKGAANTGELFF. In DNA form, the CDR3 reads TGTGCCAGTAAGAAGGGGGCGGCGAACACCGGGGAGCTGTTTTTT.

This chain uses TRBV7-9 with TRBJ2-7; the D gene is possibly TRBD1 (6 bases). Trimming removed 5 bases from V and 0 bases from J, with 8 bases in between. The CDR3 runs to 13 residues. In germline, CDR1 is SEHNR, CDR2 FQNEAQ (reference sequence). This CDR3 reads CASSPDSSYEQYF. The CDR3 DNA is TGTGCCAGCAGCCCGGACAGCTCCTACGAGCAGTACTTC.

J is TRBJ1-6 and V is TRBV30, with D unclear. The ends were cut back, 0 bases at V and 0 bases at J, with 9 bases in the middle. The CDR3 consists of 16 residues. Germline V gene lookup returns CDR1 GTSNPN and CDR2 SVGIG (reference sequence). The CDR3 DNA follows: TGTGCCTGGAGTGTACCACGGGGCTCCTATAATTCACCCCTCCACTTT. Translated, it gives CAWSVPRGSYNSPLHF.

In this sample, this clone turned up once. This chain links TRBV9 with TRBJ1-3; no firm D call. The CDR3 is 14 amino acids. Trimming left V 7 bases short and J 0 bases short, with 11 bases between. Germline loops: CDR1 SGDLS, CDR2 YYNGEE. Here the CDR3 reads CASAQAPSGNTIYF. The CDR3 DNA follows: TGTGCCAGCGCGCAGGCCCCCTCTGGAAACACCATATATTTT. Filled out from reference TRBV9 and TRBJ1-3, the complete variable domain reads DSGVTQTPKHLITATGQRVTLRCSPRSGDLSVYWYQQSLDQGLQFLIQYYNGEERAKGNILERFSAQQFPDLHSELNLSSLELGDSALYFCASAQAPSGNTIYFGEGSWLTVV.

This chain uses TRBV6-5 with TRBJ1-1; D is possibly TRBD1 (6 bases). The CDR3 sequence is 14 residues long. V gave up 3 bases and J gave up 2 bases, with 10 bases separating them. CDR1 and CDR2 from the germline V gene are MNHEY and SVGAGI. CDR3 DNA sequence: TGTGCCAGCAGTTATTCACAGGGCAACACTGAAGCTTTCTTT. It codes for CASSYSQGNTEAFF.

The rearrangement joins TRBV6-5 to TRBJ2-3; D gene unclear. Germline CDR1 reads MNHEY; CDR2 reads SVGAGI. CDR3 length equals 14 residues. V gave up 0 bases and J gave up 4 bases, with 8 bases separating them. CDR3 amino acids: CASSYSSRPDTQYF. CDR3 DNA sequence: TGTGCCAGCAGTTACTCTTCGAGGCCAGATACGCAGTATTTT.

V is TRBV19 and J is TRBJ1-1; TRBD1 aligns across 7 bases. Trimming removed 6 bases from V and 1 base from J; junction bases left unmatched: 8. The V gene's germline CDR1 is LNHDA and CDR2 SQIVND (reference sequence). CDR3 length: 15 residues. CDR3 loop: CASSLTGAQNTEAFF. In DNA, the CDR3 is TGTGCCAGTAGCCTTACAGGGGCCCAGAACACTGAAGCTTTCTTT.